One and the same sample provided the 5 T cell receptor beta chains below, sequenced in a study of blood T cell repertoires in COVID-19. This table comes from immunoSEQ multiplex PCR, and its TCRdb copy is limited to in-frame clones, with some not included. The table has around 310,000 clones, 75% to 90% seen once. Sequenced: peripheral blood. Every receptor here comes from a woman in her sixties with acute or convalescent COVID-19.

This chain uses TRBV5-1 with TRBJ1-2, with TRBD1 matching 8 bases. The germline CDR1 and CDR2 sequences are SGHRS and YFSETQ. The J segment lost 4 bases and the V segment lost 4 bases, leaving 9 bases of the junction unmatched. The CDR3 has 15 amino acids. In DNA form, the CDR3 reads TGCGCCAGCAGCAAGGAGGACAGGGCGACCTATGGCTACACCTTC. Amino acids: CASSKEDRATYGYTF.

The CDR3 reads CASSYQDRLGNYGYTF. CDR3 DNA sequence: TGTGCCAGCAGTTACCAAGACAGGCTAGGAAACTATGGCTACACCTTC. The chain is built from TRBV6-5 and TRBJ1-2; weak D call: TRBD1 (6 bases). The CDR3 extends over 16 amino acids. The ends were cut back, 2 bases at V and 2 bases at J, with 15 bases in the middle. CDR1 and CDR2 (germline): MNHEY, SVGAGI.

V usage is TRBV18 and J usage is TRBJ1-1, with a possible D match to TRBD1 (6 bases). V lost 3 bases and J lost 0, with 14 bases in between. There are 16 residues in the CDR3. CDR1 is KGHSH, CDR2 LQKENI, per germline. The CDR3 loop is CASSPNRASLNTEAFF. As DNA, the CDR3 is TGTGCCAGCTCACCGAACAGGGCCTCTCTGAACACTGAAGCTTTCTTT. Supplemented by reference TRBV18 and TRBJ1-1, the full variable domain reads NAGVMQNPRHLVRRRGQEARLRCSPMKGHSHVYWYRQLPEEGLKFMVYLQKENIIDESGMPKERFSAEFPKEGPSILRIQQVVRGDSAAYFCASSPNRASLNTEAFFGQGTRLTVV.

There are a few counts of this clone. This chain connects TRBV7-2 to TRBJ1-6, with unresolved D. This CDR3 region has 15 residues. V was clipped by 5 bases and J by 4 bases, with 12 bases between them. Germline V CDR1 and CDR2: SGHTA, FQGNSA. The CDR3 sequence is CASSAEPTYNSPLHF. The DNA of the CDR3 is TGTGCCAGCAGCGCCGAGCCTACGTATAATTCACCCCTCCACTTT.

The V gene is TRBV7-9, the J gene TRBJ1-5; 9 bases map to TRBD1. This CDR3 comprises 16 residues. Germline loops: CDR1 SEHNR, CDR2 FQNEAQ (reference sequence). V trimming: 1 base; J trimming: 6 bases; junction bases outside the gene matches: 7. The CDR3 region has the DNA TGTGCCAGCAGCTTAGAAGGGGGACAGGGACGTCAGCCCCAGCATTTT. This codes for CASSLEGGQGRQPQHF.